The present TCR beta chain was sequenced within a study of shared clonotypes between healthy human individuals (dated by TCRdb to the early 2020s). For the wider study: Three men and a couple of women, aged 18 to 49 years, made up the cohort. Per donor, three plates each were used for CD4 naive and CD4 memory, two for CD8 naive, and one for CD8 memory. The study deeply sequenced blood TCR repertoires of about five healthy adults to estimate repertoire size and the extent of clonotype sharing between individuals. To increase sequencing depth and limit assay-specific biases, different laboratories used diverse techniques to prepare libraries and sequence TCR repertoires. Between about 0.94 and 8.9 billion PBMCs per donor were obtained by leukapheresis. Summary of the overall study and its limitations: Larger estimated clonotype richness was generally found for naive subsets than for memory subsets. Incomplete sequencing was indicated by rarefaction of sorted-subset datasets, despite the large sequencing depth. Only blood was sampled, and tissue TCR repertoires likely differ from those in blood. Based on pairwise subsampling, the degree of clonotype sharing among donors was expected to be affected by sequencing depth. When a handful of donors were compared, the shared fraction of clonotypes was 5% to 6.5% for naive CD4, roughly 3.4% for naive CD8, 2.3% for memory CD4, and 0.4% for memory CD8. Because the study included a small number of donors, the genetic and exposure-history diversity represented was limited. Compared with non-shared clonotypes, the clonotypes found in all four sorted-subset donors had higher generation probabilities.

Using the deep immunoSEQ assay, TCR CDR3 regions were amplified from genomic DNA by multiplex PCR. Genomic DNA extracted from each cell subset was distributed evenly over all wells of several immunoSEQ 96-well plates, and each plate served as one replicate. For sorted subsets, each replicate PCR was loaded with about 0.2 ug genomic DNA, equivalent to some 27,000 T cell genomes. The purified libraries were quantified using a Qubit 3.0 fluorometer, sized with a Bioanalyzer 2100, and then quantified again using the KAPA Library Quantification kit. Each immunoSEQ 96-well plate was sequenced on its own single-read 150-cycle Illumina NextSeq 550 flow cell. The authors' pipeline ran thus. Because the immunoSEQ output held only junctional sequences and lacked quality scores, the filtering could not match the filtering applied to full-length reads. To assign V/J genes and CDR3, sequences were annotated against IMGT germline references using PyIR, a Python wrapper for IgBLAST v1.9. Reads were removed for weak V/J assignments (E-value above 1e-6), missing CDR3, stop codons, out-of-frame junctions, or ambiguous translated residues. V3J clonotypes were defined as sequences sharing an identical inferred V gene, J gene, and CDR3 amino acid sequence. Percentage overlap between repertoires was calculated by dividing the number of shared unique clonotypes by the size of the smaller repertoire. Repertoire richness was assessed with RTK rarefaction, the Chao1 estimator, and Recon v2.1 estimates of unobserved clonotypes. For all TCRbeta clonotypes obtained by the gDNA method from four donors, generation probabilities were computed with OLGA. Imported from immuneACCESS, the table was reduced by TCRdb to in-frame sequences with V and J called. These copies leave out some clones; in studies compared against another copy, an unresolved V gene accounts for under half, and the cause of the remainder is not known. V, J and clone size are those of that table, while D and trimming were read from the DNA. In all, the sample holds about 2,200,000 clones, and about 93% of those were seen once. The ten largest clones take up under 2% of the sample.

For the CD8 naive samples, CD45RO-negative cells were positively selected for CCR7, yielding a CD45RA+CCR7+ population from which TemRA cells were excluded. The donors were healthy, HIV-negative adults with no recently reported acute infections or vaccinations. Every donor was a Caucasian adult residing in Nashville, Tennessee, USA. Blood was obtained by leukapheresis, after which PBMCs were separated by Ficoll-Histopaque density gradient centrifugation and cryopreserved in liquid nitrogen vapor phase. Analytical flow cytometry was used to check the purity and quantity of each magnetically sorted T cell population. From each sorted fraction, genomic DNA was isolated and quantified by UV absorbance on a Nanodrop 2000c. Relative to germline, V is 6 bases shorter and J is 0 bases shorter, with 6 bases between their ends. Measured from the cysteine to the phenylalanine, the CDR3 is 12 residues long. Only the CDR3 DNA stays, 36 bases, in frame from base 1. CDR1 is given as LGHNT and CDR2 as FRNRAP, both from the germline V gene.

For this clone: Its specific antigen is unknown. Nothing much larger sits one base from this clone, and base qualities are not available.

Input material: naive CD8+ T cells from PBMCs. The cell subset or site label for this specimen denotes: CD45RA+CCR7+. The chain uses TRBV12-5 and TRBJ2-7, with the D gene not confidently named. The sequence derives from a man aged 18 to 35 in good health. Some clones in this sample may be carry-over from other donors' samples. The CDR3 protein: CASGPSSYEQYF. The nucleotide sequence reads TGTGCTAGTGGCCCCAGCTCCTACGAGCAGTACTTC.